This T cell receptor beta chain was recorded in a study of T-cell memory formation after mild COVID-19. Whole-study findings and limits: Shrinking CD4+ clones resided mostly in CM and EM, and CD8+ ones in EMRA.

Each CDR3 protein is one row after TCRdb ran MiXCR on the 5' RACE reads. In the table there are roughly 400,000 distinct CDR3 sequences, about 17% of which are singletons. This clonotype was detected a few times. Its antigen is unknown. The CDR3 has 12 residues. V lost 8 bases to trimming and J lost 1 base, with 8 bases between them. Germline CDR1 is LNHDA and CDR2 is SQIVND (reference sequence). The sequencing input was PBMCs or a T cell subset sorted from them (not recorded which). This TCR derives from a man aged 18 to 35 who had mild COVID-19 (a few samples of this study predate the infection). Cell type and time point are not known. The V and J genes are TRBV19 and TRBJ2-5; D is unclear. CDR3 sequence reads: CASGYLQETQYF. CDR3 nucleotides: TGTGCCAGTGGATATCTCCAAGAGACCCAGTACTTC.